This TCR beta chain was captured in a study of T-cell reconstitution after alpha-beta-depleted transplantation in children. As it was prepared, the TCRbeta library received unique molecular identifiers. TCRdb used MiXCR to reprocess the PCR reads, holding one entry per CDR3 protein. The sample includes 200,000 to 250,000 distinct CDR3 sequences, about 9.5% of them seen just once. Trimming removed 7 bases from V and 0 bases from J; junction bases left unmatched: 8. The CDR3 is 17 amino acids. The sequence was obtained from a human donor who donated a stem cell graft to a child with acute lymphoblastic leukemia. This chain uses TRBV12-3 or TRBV12-4 with TRBJ2-6; TRBD1 matches at 8 bases. Sequenced material: PBMCs from the stem cell graft donor, taken from the stem cell graft. CDR3 nucleotide sequence: TGTGCCAGCAAACGGGACAGGACGCTCTCTGGGGCCAACGTCCTGACTTTC. Translation: CASKRDRTLSGANVLTF.